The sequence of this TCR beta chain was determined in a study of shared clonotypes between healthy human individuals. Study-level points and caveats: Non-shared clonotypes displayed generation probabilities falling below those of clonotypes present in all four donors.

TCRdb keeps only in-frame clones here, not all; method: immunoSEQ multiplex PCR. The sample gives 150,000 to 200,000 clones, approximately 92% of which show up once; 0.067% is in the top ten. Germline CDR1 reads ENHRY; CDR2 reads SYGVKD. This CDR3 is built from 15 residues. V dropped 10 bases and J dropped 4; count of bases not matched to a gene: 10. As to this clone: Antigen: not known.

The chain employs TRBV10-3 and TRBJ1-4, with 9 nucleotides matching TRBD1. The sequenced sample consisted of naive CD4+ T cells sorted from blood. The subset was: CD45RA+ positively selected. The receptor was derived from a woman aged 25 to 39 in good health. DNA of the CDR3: TGTGCCACCAGGACGGGACAGGGCAATAATGAAAAACTGTTTTTT. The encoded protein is CATRTGQGNNEKLFF.